These T cell receptor beta chains were read from a single sample in a study of cytotoxic CD8 clonotypes in ibrutinib-treated CLL. Repertoires were generated with immunoSEQ multiplex PCR, while TCRdb's copy carries only in-frame clones and drops some. The table includes under 75,000 clones, about three quarters detected once. The sample consisted of PBMCs, taken after 12 months of ibrutinib treatment. The source of these receptors is a human donor with chronic lymphocytic leukemia. Each CDR3 is given with its conserved first and last residue. The D gene is left open where the match is weak. Clone size is given for some rows only: seen once, a few or many times, or a class if the clone is expanded.

>15|NA|TRBJ1-1|NA|TRBV5-7
TGTGCCAGCAGCTTGGGAGGGCAGGGTCGGACTGAAGCTTTCTTT
CASSLGGQGRTEAFF
>15|TRBD1|TRBJ2-7|few|TRBV5-1
TGCGCCAGCTCCTTGGAAGGGACAGAAGTCGGTGAGCAGTACTTC
CASSLEGTEVGEQYF
>12|NA|TRBJ2-3|few|TRBV5-1
TGCGCCAGCACCTCCATCACAGATACGCAGTATTTT
CASTSITDTQYF
>13|NA|TRBJ1-1|NA|TRBV11-2
TGTGCCAGCAGCTTAGTCCGCAACACTGAAGCTTTCTTT
CASSLVRNTEAFF
>14|NA|TRBJ2-3|NA|TRBV28
TGTGCCAGCAGTTCGACAGGGAGGGCAGATACGCAGTATTTT
CASSSTGRADTQYF
>15|TRBD1|TRBJ1-1|few|TRBV7-2
TGTGCCAGCAGCCAATTGGGACAGCTTAACACTGAAGCTTTCTTT
CASSQLGQLNTEAFF
>13|NA|TRBJ2-2|NA|TRBV7-3
TGTGCCAGCAGCTTAACAGCAACCGGGGAGCTGTTTTTT
CASSLTATGELFF
>15|TRBD1|TRBJ1-5|NA|TRBV11-2
TGTGCCAGCAGCTTATCCGACAGGGGAGGTCAGCCCCAGCATTTT
CASSLSDRGGQPQHF
>14|TRBD2|TRBJ2-3|NA|TRBV5-1
TGCGCCAGCAGCCCGTTAGCGGGAGGAGATACGCAGTATTTT
CASSPLAGGDTQYF
>14|TRBD1|TRBJ2-3|few|TRBV6-5
TGTGCCAGCAGGCGGACAGGGAATACAGATACGCAGTATTTT
CASRRTGNTDTQYF
>13|NA|TRBJ2-1|once|TRBV11-2
TGTGCCAGCAGCTTAAGGCTCGACAATGAGCAGTTCTTC
CASSLRLDNEQFF
>15|TRBD2|TRBJ2-2|NA|TRBV29-1
TGCAGCCCGTCCTCTAGCGGGAGGGCGACCGGGGAGCTGTTTTTT
CSPSSSGRATGELFF
>12|NA|TRBJ2-1|NA|TRBV7-9
TGTGCCAGCAGCTCGGACTTCGGCGAGCAGTTCTTC
CASSSDFGEQFF
>19|NA|TRBJ1-5|NA|TRBV5-6
TGTGCCAGCAGCTTGTATTATTCGAGATTCGTCCAAGAAAATCAGCCCCAGCATTTT
CASSLYYSRFVQENQPQHF
>14|TRBD2|TRBJ2-7|NA|TRBV29-1
TGCAGCGTCCAAGGGGTCGGGAGGCACTACGAGCAGTACTTC
CSVQGVGRHYEQYF
>15|NA|TRBJ1-2|once|TRBV2
TGTGCCAGCAGCCTTGACACCGAAGCTAACTATGGCTACACCTTC
CASSLDTEANYGYTF
>13|NA|TRBJ1-1|NA|TRBV7-3
TGTGCCAGCAGCTCCCTTCCAAACACTGAAGCTTTCTTT
CASSSLPNTEAFF
>12|NA|TRBJ2-3|NA|TRBV29-1
TGCAGCGTTGAAGAGGTGGCAGATACGCAGTATTTT
CSVEEVADTQYF
>13|TRBD2|TRBJ2-3|NA|TRBV18
TGTGCCAGCTCACCAGTAAGCGGGGAGACGCAGTATTTT
CASSPVSGETQYF
>14|TRBD1|TRBJ1-4|NA|TRBV28
TGTGCCAGCAGTTCGGGACAGATTAATGAAAAACTGTTTTTT
CASSSGQINEKLFF
>14|NA|TRBJ2-3|once|TRBV5-4
TGTGCCAGCAGCACCAGCCGGGCGGCAGATACGCAGTATTTT
CASSTSRAADTQYF
>16|TRBD1|TRBJ2-5|NA|TRBV5-4
TGTGCCAGCAGCAGGCCGGGACAGGGGCTACAAGAGACCCAGTACTTC
CASSRPGQGLQETQYF
>15|NA|TRBJ1-5|NA|TRBV7-2
TGTGCCAGCAGCTTAGTAACTACCGGCAATCAGCCCCAGCATTTT
CASSLVTTGNQPQHF
>19|TRBD2|TRBJ2-1|few|TRBV9
TGTGCCAGCAGCGACCGAGGACTAGCGGGACCCATATCGCTCAATGAGCAGTTCTTC
CASSDRGLAGPISLNEQFF
>16|TRBD2|TRBJ2-3|NA|TRBV11-1
TGTGCCAGCAGCGACCCGGGACTAGCGGGATCAGATACGCAGTATTTT
CASSDPGLAGSDTQYF
>15|TRBD1|TRBJ2-2|NA|TRBV19
TGTGCCAGTAGGGGGGACAGTTCGAACACCGGGGAGCTGTTTTTT
CASRGDSSNTGELFF
>19|TRBD2|TRBJ2-1|once|TRBV7-8
TGTGCCAGCAGCTTAGCGCTTACTAGCGGGAGGGCCGGTTACAATGAGCAGTTCTTC
CASSLALTSGRAGYNEQFF
>15|NA|TRBJ1-4|few|TRBV11-2
TGTGCCAGCAGCCCGGTTGCGGGGTGGTATGAAAAACTGTTTTTT
CASSPVAGWYEKLFF
>16|NA|TRBJ2-6|NA|TRBV6-5
TGTGCCAGCAGTTACTCGGGACGGGCTGGGGCCAACGTCCTGACTTTC
CASSYSGRAGANVLTF
>12|NA|TRBJ2-5|NA|TRBV7-6
TGTGCCAGCAGCTTACCACAAGAGACCCAGTACTTC
CASSLPQETQYF
>14|NA|TRBJ1-2|few|TRBV13
TGTGCCAGCAGCTCTGGAGGGGGGGCTTATGGCTACACCTTC
CASSSGGGAYGYTF
>16|TRBD1|TRBJ1-2|few|TRBV25-1
TGTGCCAGCCACCCGGCGAGGCAGGGGGGTAACTATGGCTACACCTTC
CASHPARQGGNYGYTF
>14|NA|TRBJ1-2|few|TRBV18
TGTGCCAGCTCACCACGGGGTGCTAACTATGGCTACACCTTC
CASSPRGANYGYTF
>15|TRBD2|TRBJ2-2|NA|TRBV10-3
TGTGCCACCGATGGGACTAGCGGTCCCACCGGGGAGCTGTTTTTT
CATDGTSGPTGELFF
>16|NA|TRBJ2-7|NA|TRBV28
TGTGCCAGCTCCCCGCCGGGGGAAGCCGCGGTCCACGAGCAGTACTTC
CASSPPGEAAVHEQYF
>15|TRBD2|TRBJ2-1|NA|TRBV2
TGTGCCAGCATCAGGGGACTAGCGGAGGGGCATGAGCAGTTCTTC
CASIRGLAEGHEQFF
>14|TRBD1|TRBJ2-1|NA|TRBV11-1
TGTGCCAGCAGCCCGGGACAGGGAAGGGATGAGCAGTTCTTC
CASSPGQGRDEQFF
>13|TRBD2|TRBJ2-7|NA|TRBV2
TGTGCCAGCAGTGAAACGGGAGGCGTGCAGCAGTACTTC
CASSETGGVQQYF
>14|NA|TRBJ1-2|NA|TRBV27
TGTGCCAGCCGCTCAGGAGGGGAGGTTCGGGGCTACACCTTC
CASRSGGEVRGYTF
>15|NA|TRBJ1-2|NA|TRBV10-3
TGTGCCATCAGTGAGAGGTCGGAGGCTACCTATGGCTACACCTTC
CAISERSEATYGYTF
>13|NA|TRBJ2-1|NA|TRBV7-7
TGTGCTAGCAGCTTAGAAGGGGTCAATGAGCAGTTCTTC
CASSLEGVNEQFF
>12|NA|TRBJ1-2|NA|TRBV19
TGTGCCAGTAGCCCGAGTGACTATGGCTACACCTTC
CASSPSDYGYTF
>17|NA|TRBJ1-1|NA|TRBV7-2
TGTGCCAGCAGCTTTTCCGACAGGTACGGAATGAACACTGAAGCTTTCTTT
CASSFSDRYGMNTEAFF